This T cell receptor beta chain was observed in a study of CXCR3-negative and CXCR3-positive naive CD8 T cells. Whole-study results and caveats: Partly lower CXCR3 expression followed cryopreservation, and most assays relied on fresh PBMCs.

Sorting was done in triplicate for each CD8+ T cell subset (about 300,000 cells each). UMI-labeled 5' RACE yielded the TRB cDNA libraries. TCRdb reprocessed the 5' RACE reads, keeping one entry per CDR3 protein, no DNA. This sample's clone table lists approximately 83,000 distinct CDR3 sequences. This CDR3 has 16 amino acids. Germline CDR1 is MGHDK and CDR2 is SYGVNS. A word on this clonotype: Its antigen is unknown.

This clonotype was sampled from a human donor in good health. Some clones in this sample may be carry-over from other donors' samples. Sequenced: naive CXCR3- CD8+ T cells from blood. Subset indicated: CD45RO-CCR7+CD27+CD95- naive CD8+ T cells lacking CXCR3 (TNR3-). This chain uses TRBV25-1 with TRBJ2-1; TCRdb's assignment of TRBD1 cannot be checked, as there is no DNA. The CDR3 protein is CASSESGQNMLNEQFF.